These T cell receptor beta chains were read from a single sample in a study of control samples from healthy donors and cancer patients. Generated by immunoSEQ multiplex PCR, the TCRdb table keeps only in-frame clones and is missing some. This sample has about 120,000 clones, with about 90% found just once. Material: blood. The receptors were gathered from a man aged 18 to 35 in good health. Both conserved end residues are part of each CDR3. A D gene is named only where the DNA matches it firmly. The size entry is marked missing in some rows and otherwise reads once, few, many or a size class.

clone size: -; V gene: TRBV5-4; J gene: TRBJ1-1; D gene: -; CDR3 protein: CASSRRGGNTEAFF; CDR3 DNA: TGTGCCAGCAGCCGAAGGGGAGGGAACACTGAAGCTTTCTTT
clone size: -; V gene: TRBV18; J gene: TRBJ2-2; D gene: TRBD2; CDR3 protein: CASSPPVSGRPGELFF; CDR3 DNA: TGTGCCAGCTCACCACCAGTTAGCGGGAGGCCCGGGGAGCTGTTTTTT
clone size: -; V gene: TRBV5-1; J gene: TRBJ2-3; D gene: TRBD1; CDR3 protein: CASSSGQGTDTQYF; CDR3 DNA: TGCGCCAGCAGCTCTGGACAGGGGACAGATACGCAGTATTTT
clone size: -; V gene: TRBV9; J gene: TRBJ2-7; D gene: TRBD1; CDR3 protein: CASSAGTGPLYEQYF; CDR3 DNA: TGTGCCAGCAGCGCCGGGACAGGGCCTTTGTACGAGCAGTACTTC
clone size: -; V gene: TRBV6-6; J gene: TRBJ2-6; D gene: TRBD1; CDR3 protein: CASSYGGQVANVLTF; CDR3 DNA: TGTGCCAGCAGTTACGGGGGACAGGTGGCCAACGTCCTGACTTTC
clone size: -; V gene: TRBV27; J gene: TRBJ1-6; D gene: -; CDR3 protein: CASSRKLDRLSSPLHF; CDR3 DNA: TGTGCCAGCAGCCGAAAACTAGACAGGCTGAGTTCACCCCTCCACTTT
clone size: -; V gene: TRBV10-1; J gene: TRBJ2-2; D gene: -; CDR3 protein: CASRQDRSNTGELFF; CDR3 DNA: TGCGCCAGCAGGCAGGACCGTTCGAACACCGGGGAGCTGTTTTTT
clone size: -; V gene: TRBV14; J gene: TRBJ2-1; D gene: -; CDR3 protein: CASSQGPGNEQFF; CDR3 DNA: TGTGCCAGCAGCCAAGGTCCGGGAAATGAGCAGTTCTTC
clone size: -; V gene: TRBV15; J gene: TRBJ2-7; D gene: TRBD1; CDR3 protein: CATSRFGTGGNYEQYF; CDR3 DNA: TGTGCCACCAGCAGATTTGGGACAGGGGGCAACTACGAGCAGTACTTC
clone size: -; V gene: TRBV4-2; J gene: TRBJ1-2; D gene: -; CDR3 protein: CASSQGAYGYTF; CDR3 DNA: TGTGCCAGCAGCCAAGGAGCCTATGGCTACACCTTC
clone size: -; V gene: TRBV5-8; J gene: TRBJ1-1; D gene: TRBD1; CDR3 protein: CASSLRTGGLNEAFF; CDR3 DNA: TGTGCCAGCAGCTTGAGAACAGGGGGTTTGAATGAAGCTTTCTTT
clone size: -; V gene: TRBV28; J gene: TRBJ1-1; D gene: -; CDR3 protein: CASSPRTEAFF; CDR3 DNA: TGTGCCAGCAGTCCCCGCACTGAAGCTTTCTTT
clone size: -; V gene: TRBV4-1; J gene: TRBJ2-2; D gene: -; CDR3 protein: CASSRHRDNTGELFF; CDR3 DNA: TGCGCCAGCAGCCGTCACAGGGATAACACCGGGGAGCTGTTTTTT
clone size: -; V gene: TRBV29-1; J gene: TRBJ1-1; D gene: TRBD1; CDR3 protein: CSVEGQKNTEAFF; CDR3 DNA: TGCAGCGTTGAGGGACAGAAGAACACTGAAGCTTTCTTT
clone size: once; V gene: TRBV6-5; J gene: TRBJ1-2; D gene: -; CDR3 protein: CASSPGGGGEYGYTF; CDR3 DNA: TGTGCCAGCAGTCCCGGCGGCGGAGGAGAGTATGGCTACACCTTC
clone size: -; V gene: TRBV29-1; J gene: TRBJ2-2; D gene: -; CDR3 protein: CSGDLTGELFF; CDR3 DNA: TGCAGTGGGGATCTTACCGGGGAGCTGTTTTTT
clone size: -; V gene: TRBV4-1; J gene: TRBJ2-1; D gene: -; CDR3 protein: CASSQDSGRGDEQFF; CDR3 DNA: TGCGCCAGCAGCCAAGATTCGGGGAGAGGCGATGAGCAGTTCTTC
clone size: -; V gene: TRBV6-5; J gene: TRBJ2-7; D gene: -; CDR3 protein: CASSPPYEQYF; CDR3 DNA: TGTGCCAGCAGCCCACCCTACGAGCAGTACTTC
clone size: -; V gene: TRBV2; J gene: TRBJ1-4; D gene: -; CDR3 protein: CASSERRGTNEKLFF; CDR3 DNA: TGTGCCAGCAGTGAGAGGAGGGGAACTAATGAAAAACTGTTTTTT
clone size: -; V gene: TRBV30; J gene: TRBJ2-5; D gene: -; CDR3 protein: CAWSLRPQETQYF; CDR3 DNA: TGTGCCTGGAGTCTGAGACCGCAAGAGACCCAGTACTTC
clone size: -; V gene: TRBV6-4; J gene: TRBJ2-3; D gene: -; CDR3 protein: CASSELGGTDTQYF; CDR3 DNA: TGTGCCAGCAGTGAACTAGGAGGCACAGATACGCAGTATTTT
clone size: -; V gene: TRBV2; J gene: TRBJ1-4; D gene: -; CDR3 protein: CASSRNAAGQGEKLFF; CDR3 DNA: TGTGCCAGCAGTCGGAACGCTGCAGGTCAAGGGGAAAAACTGTTTTTT
clone size: once; V gene: TRBV5-1; J gene: TRBJ2-1; D gene: -; CDR3 protein: CASSPGGSGLSGEQFF; CDR3 DNA: TGCGCCAGCAGCCCCGGAGGTTCCGGTTTAAGTGGTGAGCAGTTCTTC
clone size: once; V gene: TRBV7-2; J gene: TRBJ2-1; D gene: -; CDR3 protein: CASYLGGSYNEQFF; CDR3 DNA: TGTGCCAGCTACCTTGGCGGTTCCTACAATGAGCAGTTCTTC
clone size: -; V gene: TRBV7-9; J gene: TRBJ2-7; D gene: -; CDR3 protein: CASSPISYEQYF; CDR3 DNA: TGTGCCAGCAGCCCGATTTCCTACGAGCAGTACTTC
clone size: -; V gene: TRBV10-3; J gene: TRBJ2-2; D gene: -; CDR3 protein: CAISESGRERSGSNTGELFF; CDR3 DNA: TGTGCCATCAGTGAGTCGGGCAGGGAAAGAAGTGGCTCGAACACCGGGGAGCTGTTTTTT
clone size: -; V gene: TRBV7-9; J gene: TRBJ1-3; D gene: TRBD1; CDR3 protein: CASSIHDRVGNTIYF; CDR3 DNA: TGTGCCAGCAGCATTCATGACAGGGTTGGAAACACCATATATTTT
clone size: -; V gene: TRBV10-3; J gene: TRBJ1-4; D gene: TRBD1; CDR3 protein: CAISEWDRDEKLFF; CDR3 DNA: TGTGCCATCAGTGAGTGGGACAGGGATGAAAAACTGTTTTTT
clone size: -; V gene: TRBV5-1; J gene: TRBJ2-7; D gene: TRBD1; CDR3 protein: CASSLRMGGQGVGEQYF; CDR3 DNA: TGCGCCAGCAGCTTGCGGATGGGGGGACAGGGGGTTGGCGAGCAGTACTTC
clone size: -; V gene: TRBV10-3; J gene: TRBJ2-7; D gene: -; CDR3 protein: CAITSGASTYSYEQYF; CDR3 DNA: TGTGCCATCACCTCGGGGGCTAGCACTTACTCTTACGAGCAGTACTTC
clone size: -; V gene: TRBV4-1; J gene: TRBJ2-2; D gene: -; CDR3 protein: CASSQAWTTGELFF; CDR3 DNA: TGCGCCAGCAGCCAGGCCTGGACCACCGGGGAGCTGTTTTTT
clone size: -; V gene: TRBV4-1; J gene: TRBJ2-1; D gene: -; CDR3 protein: CASSQNNEQFF; CDR3 DNA: TGCGCCAGCAGCCAAAACAATGAGCAGTTCTTC
clone size: once; V gene: TRBV5-1; J gene: TRBJ1-1; D gene: TRBD1; CDR3 protein: CASSLLDRATEAFF; CDR3 DNA: TGCGCCAGCAGCTTGCTGGACAGGGCTACTGAAGCTTTCTTT
clone size: -; V gene: TRBV7-9; J gene: TRBJ1-6; D gene: -; CDR3 protein: CASSFRLNSSYNSPLHF; CDR3 DNA: TGTGCCAGCAGCTTTAGACTGAACAGCTCCTATAATTCACCCCTCCACTTT
clone size: -; V gene: TRBV10-3; J gene: TRBJ2-3; D gene: -; CDR3 protein: CAIEESEGGTDTQYF; CDR3 DNA: TGTGCCATCGAAGAATCTGAAGGGGGCACAGATACGCAGTATTTT
clone size: -; V gene: TRBV29-1; J gene: TRBJ2-1; D gene: -; CDR3 protein: CSVWNANEQFF; CDR3 DNA: TGCAGCGTTTGGAACGCTAATGAGCAGTTCTTC
clone size: -; V gene: TRBV5-4; J gene: TRBJ2-1; D gene: -; CDR3 protein: CASSLGSHSSYNEQFF; CDR3 DNA: TGTGCCAGCAGCTTGGGGTCACACTCTTCCTACAATGAGCAGTTCTTC
clone size: -; V gene: TRBV28; J gene: TRBJ2-1; D gene: TRBD1; CDR3 protein: CASKRDRGYNEQFF; CDR3 DNA: TGTGCCAGCAAGCGGGACAGGGGATACAATGAGCAGTTCTTC
clone size: -; V gene: TRBV27; J gene: TRBJ1-5; D gene: -; CDR3 protein: CASSQNPPTTSNQPQHF; CDR3 DNA: TGTGCCAGCAGTCAAAACCCTCCCACAACTAGCAATCAGCCCCAGCATTTT
clone size: -; V gene: TRBV7-9; J gene: TRBJ2-3; D gene: TRBD2; CDR3 protein: CASTHRAPGLAEPPTDTQYF; CDR3 DNA: TGTGCCAGCACCCACCGCGCCCCGGGACTAGCGGAACCCCCCACAGATACGCAGTATTTT
clone size: -; V gene: TRBV18; J gene: TRBJ1-5; D gene: -; CDR3 protein: CASSPRGPLNQPQHF; CDR3 DNA: TGTGCCAGCTCACCACGGGGGCCCCTCAATCAGCCCCAGCATTTT
clone size: -; V gene: TRBV10-3; J gene: TRBJ2-5; D gene: -; CDR3 protein: CAISEVKGKGETQYF; CDR3 DNA: TGTGCCATCAGTGAGGTCAAAGGGAAAGGGGAGACCCAGTACTTC
clone size: -; V gene: TRBV7-2; J gene: TRBJ1-1; D gene: -; CDR3 protein: CASSLPNMNTEAFF; CDR3 DNA: TGTGCCAGCAGCTTACCGAACATGAACACTGAAGCTTTCTTT
clone size: -; V gene: TRBV11-2; J gene: TRBJ1-1; D gene: -; CDR3 protein: CASSLDRGKVMNTEAFF; CDR3 DNA: TGTGCCAGCAGCTTAGATCGGGGCAAGGTCATGAACACTGAAGCTTTCTTT
clone size: few; V gene: TRBV10-3; J gene: TRBJ2-5; D gene: TRBD1; CDR3 protein: CAISVGQQETQYF; CDR3 DNA: TGTGCCATCAGTGTGGGACAGCAAGAGACCCAGTACTTC
clone size: few; V gene: TRBV5-8; J gene: TRBJ1-5; D gene: -; CDR3 protein: CASRRKAYNQPQHF; CDR3 DNA: TGTGCCAGCAGGCGGAAGGCTTACAATCAGCCCCAGCATTTT
clone size: -; V gene: TRBV14; J gene: TRBJ1-2; D gene: -; CDR3 protein: CASRKGGGYTF; CDR3 DNA: TGTGCCAGCAGGAAAGGGGGAGGCTACACCTTC
clone size: -; V gene: TRBV9; J gene: TRBJ2-4; D gene: -; CDR3 protein: CASSVLPLNIQYF; CDR3 DNA: TGTGCCAGCAGCGTACTTCCCCTAAACATTCAGTACTTC
clone size: -; V gene: TRBV6-1; J gene: TRBJ1-3; D gene: TRBD1; CDR3 protein: CASSGGDRGPRDTIYF; CDR3 DNA: TGTGCCAGCAGTGGCGGGGACAGGGGGCCGCGGGACACCATATATTTT
clone size: -; V gene: TRBV28; J gene: TRBJ1-1; D gene: -; CDR3 protein: CASSLGGPNTEAFF; CDR3 DNA: TGTGCCAGCAGTTTAGGGGGCCCGAACACTGAAGCTTTCTTT
clone size: -; V gene: TRBV2; J gene: TRBJ2-7; D gene: TRBD2; CDR3 protein: CASSARTSGSHEQYF; CDR3 DNA: TGTGCCAGCAGTGCTAGAACTAGCGGTTCCCACGAGCAGTACTTC
clone size: -; V gene: TRBV10-3; J gene: TRBJ2-1; D gene: TRBD2; CDR3 protein: CAISEPQGLAGGTGNEQFF; CDR3 DNA: TGTGCCATCAGTGAGCCTCAGGGACTAGCGGGAGGGACGGGGAATGAGCAGTTCTTC
clone size: few; V gene: TRBV20-1; J gene: TRBJ2-5; D gene: -; CDR3 protein: CSASIGLPGTQYF; CDR3 DNA: TGCAGTGCTAGTATTGGACTTCCTGGGACCCAGTACTTC